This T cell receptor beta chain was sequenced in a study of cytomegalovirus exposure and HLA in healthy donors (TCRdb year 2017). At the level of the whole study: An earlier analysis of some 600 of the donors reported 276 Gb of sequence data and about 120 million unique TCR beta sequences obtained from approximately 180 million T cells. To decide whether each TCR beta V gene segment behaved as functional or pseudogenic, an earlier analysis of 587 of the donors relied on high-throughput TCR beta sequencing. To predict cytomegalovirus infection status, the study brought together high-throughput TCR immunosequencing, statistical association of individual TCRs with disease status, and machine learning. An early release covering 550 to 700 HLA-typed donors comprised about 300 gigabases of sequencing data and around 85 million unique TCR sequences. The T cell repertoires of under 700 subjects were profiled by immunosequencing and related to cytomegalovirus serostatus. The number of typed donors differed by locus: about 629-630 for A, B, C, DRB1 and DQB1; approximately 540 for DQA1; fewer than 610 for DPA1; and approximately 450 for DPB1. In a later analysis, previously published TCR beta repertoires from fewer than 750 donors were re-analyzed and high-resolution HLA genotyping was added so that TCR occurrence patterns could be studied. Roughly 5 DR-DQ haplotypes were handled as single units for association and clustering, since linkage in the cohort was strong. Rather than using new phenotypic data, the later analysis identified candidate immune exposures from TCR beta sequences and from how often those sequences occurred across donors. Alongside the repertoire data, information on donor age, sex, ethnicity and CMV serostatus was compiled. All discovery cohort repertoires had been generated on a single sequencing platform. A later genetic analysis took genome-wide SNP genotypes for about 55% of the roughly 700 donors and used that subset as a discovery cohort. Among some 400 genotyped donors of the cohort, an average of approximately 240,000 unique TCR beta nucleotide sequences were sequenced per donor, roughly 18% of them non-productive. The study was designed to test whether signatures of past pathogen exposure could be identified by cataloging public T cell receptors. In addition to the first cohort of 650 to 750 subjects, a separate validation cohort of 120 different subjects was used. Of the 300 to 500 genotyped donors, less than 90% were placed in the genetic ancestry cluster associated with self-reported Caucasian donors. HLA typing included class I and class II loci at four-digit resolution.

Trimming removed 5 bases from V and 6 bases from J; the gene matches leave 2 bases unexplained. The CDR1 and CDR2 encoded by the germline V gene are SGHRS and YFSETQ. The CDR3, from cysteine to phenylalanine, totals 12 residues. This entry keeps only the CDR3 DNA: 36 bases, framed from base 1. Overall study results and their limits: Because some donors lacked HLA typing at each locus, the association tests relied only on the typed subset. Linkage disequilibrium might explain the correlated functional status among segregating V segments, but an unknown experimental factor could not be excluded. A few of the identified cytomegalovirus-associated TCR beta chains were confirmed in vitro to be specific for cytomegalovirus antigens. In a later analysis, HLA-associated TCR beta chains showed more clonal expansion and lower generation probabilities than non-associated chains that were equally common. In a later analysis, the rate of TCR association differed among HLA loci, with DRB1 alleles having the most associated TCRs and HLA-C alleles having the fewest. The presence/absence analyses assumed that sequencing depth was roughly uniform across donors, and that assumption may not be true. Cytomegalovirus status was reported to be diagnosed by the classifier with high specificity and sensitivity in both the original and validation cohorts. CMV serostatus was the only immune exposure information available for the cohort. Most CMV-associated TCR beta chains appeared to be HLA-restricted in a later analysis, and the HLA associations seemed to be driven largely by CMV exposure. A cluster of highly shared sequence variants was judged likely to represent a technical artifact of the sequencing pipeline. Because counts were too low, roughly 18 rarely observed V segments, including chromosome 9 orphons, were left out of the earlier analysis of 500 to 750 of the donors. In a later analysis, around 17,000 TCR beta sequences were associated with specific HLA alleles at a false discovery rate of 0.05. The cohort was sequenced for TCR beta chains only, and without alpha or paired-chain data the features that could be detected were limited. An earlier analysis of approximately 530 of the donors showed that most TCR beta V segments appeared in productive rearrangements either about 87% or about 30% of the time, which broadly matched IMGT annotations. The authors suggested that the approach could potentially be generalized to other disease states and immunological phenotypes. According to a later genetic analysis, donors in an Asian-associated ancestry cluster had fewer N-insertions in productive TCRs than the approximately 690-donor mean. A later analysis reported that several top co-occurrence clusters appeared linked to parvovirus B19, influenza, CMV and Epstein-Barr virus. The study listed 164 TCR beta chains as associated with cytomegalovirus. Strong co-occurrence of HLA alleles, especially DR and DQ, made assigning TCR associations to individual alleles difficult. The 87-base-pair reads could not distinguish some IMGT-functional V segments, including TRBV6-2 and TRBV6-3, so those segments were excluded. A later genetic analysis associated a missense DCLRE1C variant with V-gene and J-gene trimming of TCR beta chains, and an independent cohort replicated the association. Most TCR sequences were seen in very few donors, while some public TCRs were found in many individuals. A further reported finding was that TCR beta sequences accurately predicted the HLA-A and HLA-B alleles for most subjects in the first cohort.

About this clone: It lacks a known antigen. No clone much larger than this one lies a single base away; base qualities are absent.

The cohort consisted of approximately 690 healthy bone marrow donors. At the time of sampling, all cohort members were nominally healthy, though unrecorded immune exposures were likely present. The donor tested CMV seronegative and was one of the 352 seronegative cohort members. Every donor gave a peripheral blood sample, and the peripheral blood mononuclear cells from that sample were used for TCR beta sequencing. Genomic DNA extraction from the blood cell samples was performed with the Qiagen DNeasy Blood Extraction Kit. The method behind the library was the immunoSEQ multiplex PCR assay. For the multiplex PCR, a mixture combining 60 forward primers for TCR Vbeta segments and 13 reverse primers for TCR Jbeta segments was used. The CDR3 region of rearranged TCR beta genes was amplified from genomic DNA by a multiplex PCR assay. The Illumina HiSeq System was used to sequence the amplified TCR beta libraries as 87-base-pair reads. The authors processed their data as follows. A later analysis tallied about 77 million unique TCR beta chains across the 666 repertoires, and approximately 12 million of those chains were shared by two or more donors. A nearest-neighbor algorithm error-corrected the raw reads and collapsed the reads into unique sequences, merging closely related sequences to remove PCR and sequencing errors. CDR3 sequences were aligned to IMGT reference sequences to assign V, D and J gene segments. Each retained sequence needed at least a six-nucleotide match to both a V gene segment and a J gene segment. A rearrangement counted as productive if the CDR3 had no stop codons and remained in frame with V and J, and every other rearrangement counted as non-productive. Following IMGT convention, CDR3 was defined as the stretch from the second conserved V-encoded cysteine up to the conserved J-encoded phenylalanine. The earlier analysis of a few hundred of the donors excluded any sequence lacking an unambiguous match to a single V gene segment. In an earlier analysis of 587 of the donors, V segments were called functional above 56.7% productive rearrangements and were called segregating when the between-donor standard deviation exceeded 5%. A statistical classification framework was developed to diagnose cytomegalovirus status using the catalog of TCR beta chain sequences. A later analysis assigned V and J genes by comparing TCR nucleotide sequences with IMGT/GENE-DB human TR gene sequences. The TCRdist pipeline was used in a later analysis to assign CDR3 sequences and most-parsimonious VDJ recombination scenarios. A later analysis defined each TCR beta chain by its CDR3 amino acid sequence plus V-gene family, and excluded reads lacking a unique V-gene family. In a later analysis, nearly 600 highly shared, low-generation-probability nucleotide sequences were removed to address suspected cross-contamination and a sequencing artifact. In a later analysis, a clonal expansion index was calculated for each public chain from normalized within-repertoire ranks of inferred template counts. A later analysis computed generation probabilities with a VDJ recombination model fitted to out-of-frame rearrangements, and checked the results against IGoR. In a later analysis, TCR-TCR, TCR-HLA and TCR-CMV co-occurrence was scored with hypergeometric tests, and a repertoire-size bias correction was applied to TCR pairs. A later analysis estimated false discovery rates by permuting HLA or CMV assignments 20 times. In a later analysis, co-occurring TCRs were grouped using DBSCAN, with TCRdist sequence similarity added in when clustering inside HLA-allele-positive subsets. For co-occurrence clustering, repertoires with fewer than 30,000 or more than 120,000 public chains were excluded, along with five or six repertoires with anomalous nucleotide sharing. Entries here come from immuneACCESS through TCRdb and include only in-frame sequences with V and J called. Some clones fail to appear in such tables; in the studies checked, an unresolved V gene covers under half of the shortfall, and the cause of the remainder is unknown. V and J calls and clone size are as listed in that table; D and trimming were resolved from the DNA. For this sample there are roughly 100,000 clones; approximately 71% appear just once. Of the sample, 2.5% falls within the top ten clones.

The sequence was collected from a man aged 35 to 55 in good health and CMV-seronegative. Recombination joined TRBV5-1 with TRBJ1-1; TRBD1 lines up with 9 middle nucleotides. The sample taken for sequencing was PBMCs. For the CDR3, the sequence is CASRDRGSEAFF. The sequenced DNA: TGCGCCAGCAGGGACAGGGGCTCTGAAGCTTTCTTT. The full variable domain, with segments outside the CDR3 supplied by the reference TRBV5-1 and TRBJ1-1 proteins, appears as KAGVTQTPRYLIKTRGQQVTLSCSPISGHRSVSWYQQTPGQGLQFLFEYFSETQRNKGNFPGRFSGRQFSNSRSEMNVSTLELGDSALYLCASRDRGSEAFFGQGTRLTVV.